This T cell receptor beta chain is from a study of beta chain features in type 1 diabetes. Trimming left V 6 bases short and J 1 base short, with 16 bases between. Germline values: CDR1 KGHSH, CDR2 LQKENI. The CDR3 is 15 residues long. The study, taken as a whole, reports: Unsettled here was the matter of whether HLA type influences TCRB rearrangement. Among patients with Type 1 diabetes, TCRB CDR3s were moderately but significantly shorter in every one of the four CD4+ subsets.

Expressed TCRB transcripts got sequenced, as all isolated RNA was reverse transcribed. Samples of naive, central memory and regulatory T cells yielded a mean of about 3.57 million reads. The repertoire was sequenced with immunoSEQ multiplex PCR; TCRdb's copy has only in-frame clones and lacks some. The data hold hundreds of thousands of clones, with 10% to 15% observed a single time. Every sorted population was more than 98% pure. Details on this clone: Antigen unknown.

The chain couples TRBV18 to TRBJ2-7, with a weak D call TRBD1 (5 bases). The sequenced sample was naive CD4+ T cells from blood. This sequence originates from a woman aged 18-29 years with type 1 diabetes. CDR3 protein: CASSPSAGQSYEQYF. The CDR3 nucleotides are TGTGCCAGCTCCCCCTCAGCAGGACAATCCTACGAGCAGTACTTC. Full variable domain (rest looked up from reference TRBV18 and TRBJ2-7): NAGVMQNPRHLVRRRGQEARLRCSPMKGHSHVYWYRQLPEEGLKFMVYLQKENIIDESGMPKERFSAEFPKEGPSILRIQQVVRGDSAAYFCASSPSAGQSYEQYFGPGTRLTVT.